What follows are 20 T cell receptor beta chains derived from one specimen sequenced in a study of OX40 agonist ivuxolimab in advanced cancers. Sequencing was performed with immunoSEQ multiplex PCR; in TCRdb, only in-frame clones are kept and a portion is missing. Here the sample spans over 40,000 clones, 75% to 90% being singletons. This material consisted of CD4+ or CD8+ T cells sorted from blood, taken in a trial of the OX40 agonist ivuxolimab. These TCRs come from an adult with an advanced solid tumor such as melanoma, head and neck, liver or kidney cancer.

This rearrangement joins TRBV5-1 to TRBJ2-6; D unclear. This CDR3 comprises 15 residues. Per the germline V gene, CDR1 is SGHRS and CDR2 is YFSETQ. V lost 1 base and J 0 bases, leaving 5 bases between the germline ends. Written as DNA, the CDR3 is TGCGCCAGCAGCTTGCAGTACTCTGGGGCCAACGTCCTGACTTTC. It codes for CASSLQYSGANVLTF.

The V gene is TRBV5-1, the J gene TRBJ2-3; 11 bases are shared with TRBD2. Trimming cost V 3 bases and J 3 bases; bases outside gene matches: 9. Germline lookup yields CDR1 SGHRS and CDR2 YFSETQ. This CDR3 spans 17 amino acids. As DNA, the CDR3 is TGCGCCAGCAGCTCGGTGATAGCGGGAGGGCCAACAGATACGCAGTATTTT. It codes for CASSSVIAGGPTDTQYF.

This sequence joins TRBV19 and TRBJ1-2; 9 bases are shared with TRBD1. The CDR3 length is 13 residues. Per germline, CDR1 LNHDA and CDR2 SQIVND (reference sequence). The J segment lost 9 bases and the V segment lost 5 bases, leaving 7 bases of the junction unmatched. CDR3 sequence (DNA): TGTGCCAGTAGTCCCCGGGACAGGGTAAGCTACACCTTC. It is translated as CASSPRDRVSYTF.

The CDR3 sequence is CASSLHPGLAGEGETQYF. The CDR3 DNA sequence: TGTGCCAGCAGCCTCCACCCGGGACTAGCGGGAGAGGGGGAGACGCAGTATTTT. The rearrangement joins TRBV4-2 to TRBJ2-3, with 14 bases lining up with TRBD2. The CDR3 is made up of 18 amino acids. V trimming: 4 bases; J trimming: 9 bases; junction bases outside the gene matches: 15. The germline V gene encodes CDR1 LGHNA and CDR2 YNFKEQ.

The gene calls are TRBV19 and TRBJ2-7; possibly TRBD2 for D (5 bases). There are 14 residues in the CDR3. Germline lookup yields CDR1 LNHDA and CDR2 SQIVND (reference sequence). V was trimmed by 6 bases and J by 1 base, leaving 13 bases between them. As DNA, the CDR3 is TGTGCCAGTAGGCCGACGGACTTATCCTACGAGCAGTACTTC. Translating gives CASRPTDLSYEQYF. The full variable domain, in which reference TRBV19 and TRBJ2-7 provide the parts outside the CDR3, is DGGITQSPKYLFRKEGQNVTLSCEQNLNHDAMYWYRQDPGQGLRLIYYSQIVNDFQKGDIAEGYSVSREKKESFPLTVTSAQKNPTAFYLCASRPTDLSYEQYFGPGTRLTVT.

V gene TRBV11-3 combines with J gene TRBJ2-1, with 7 nucleotides matching TRBD1. This CDR3 contains 15 residues. Trimming removed 4 bases from V and 4 bases from J; junction bases left unmatched: 7. Germline-derived CDR1 and CDR2 are SGHNT and YENEEA. This CDR3 is CASSSGGNGYNEQFF. The CDR3 DNA reads TGTGCCAGCAGCTCAGGGGGTAACGGGTACAATGAGCAGTTCTTC.

The chain carries TRBV6-5 and TRBJ1-5, with D possibly matching TRBD1 (5 bases). The CDR3 spans 14 residues. The germline CDR1 and CDR2 sequences are MNHEY and SVGAGI. Trimming took off 6 bases at V and 4 bases at J, with 13 bases between the two ends. CDR3 sequence (DNA): TGTGCCAGCAGGTTGCGACAGCTTAATCAGCCCCAGCATTTT. Protein product: CASRLRQLNQPQHF.

The chain's CDR3 is CASSPSRTGYNEQFF. The CDR3 DNA is TGTGCCAGCTCCCCCAGCCGGACAGGGTACAATGAGCAGTTCTTC. The rearrangement links TRBV18 to TRBJ2-1; 8 bases fit TRBD1. Germline assignment: CDR1 KGHSH and CDR2 LQKENI. The CDR3 runs to 15 residues. J was trimmed by 4 bases and V by 6 bases; bases with no gene match: 8.

The chain is built from TRBV28 and TRBJ2-7, with TRBD1 identical over 9 bases. The CDR3 contains 15 residues. CDR1 is MDHEN, CDR2 SYDVKM, per germline. J was trimmed by 5 bases and V by 6 bases; bases with no gene match: 11. CDR3 sequence reads: CASRPYGTGLHEQYF. In DNA form, the CDR3 reads TGTGCCAGCAGACCCTACGGGACAGGGCTCCACGAGCAGTACTTC.

The rearrangement joins TRBV5-5 to TRBJ2-5; unclear D gene. Germline-derived CDR1 and CDR2 are SGHKS and YYEKEE (reference sequence). CDR3 size: 13 residues. V shed 4 bases and J shed 4 bases, with 11 bases lying between them. In DNA form, the CDR3 reads TGTGCCAGCAGCCCAGTGGGCGGAGAGACCCAGTACTTC. It translates to CASSPVGGETQYF.

In this sample, this clone turned up a few times. This chain links TRBV10-3 with TRBJ1-2, with 12 bases that match TRBD1. The CDR3 covers 16 residues. V trimming: 6 bases; J trimming: 3 bases; junction bases outside the gene matches: 8. CDR1 and CDR2 from the germline V gene are ENHRY and SYGVKD. The CDR3 protein is CAIRTLGTGGDYGYTF. DNA for the CDR3: TGTGCCATCAGGACGTTAGGGACAGGGGGCGACTATGGCTACACCTTC.

This clone was counted a few times. This rearrangement joins TRBV19 to TRBJ2-3; 10 nucleotides match TRBD1. This CDR3 contains 16 residues. Germline V lookup: CDR1 LNHDA, CDR2 SQIVND (reference sequence). After removal of 4 bases from V and 4 bases from J, the junction contained 8 bases not matched to a gene. CDR3: CASSTHGTGVSDTQYF. The CDR3 nucleotides read TGTGCCAGTAGTACCCACGGGACAGGGGTGTCAGATACGCAGTATTTT.

The J gene is TRBJ2-5, the V gene TRBV30; D not resolved. The V gene lost 4 bases and the J gene lost 4 bases, with 10 bases spanning the gap. The CDR3 is 12 amino acids. The germline CDR1 and CDR2 sequences are GTSNPN and SVGIG (reference sequence). The chain's CDR3 is CAWKFVGETQYF. CDR3 bases: TGTGCCTGGAAGTTTGTGGGAGAGACCCAGTACTTC.

This rearrangement joins TRBV18 to TRBJ2-3; perhaps TRBD2 as D (6 bases). This CDR3 spans 16 amino acids. Deletions cut 3 bases from V and 6 bases from J, with 19 bases between. The germline gives CDR1 KGHSH, CDR2 LQKENI. CDR3 DNA: TGTGCCAGCTCACCGCGAATGCGGGATGGGGCTGATACGCAGTATTTT. Translation: CASSPRMRDGADTQYF.

J is TRBJ1-1 and V is TRBV11-3, with D possibly matching TRBD1 (5 bases). Trimming took 5 bases from V and 2 from J, leaving 9 bases between them. Germline V gene lookup returns CDR1 SGHNT and CDR2 YENEEA. This CDR3 is built from 13 residues. The CDR3 region is CASSIRTNTEAFF. CDR3 nucleotides: TGTGCCAGCAGCATACGGACAAACACTGAAGCTTTCTTT.

This chain joins TRBV27 and TRBJ2-3; D might be TRBD1 or TRBD2, each matching 5 bases. The CDR3 has 16 residues. CDR1 is MNHEY, CDR2 SMNVEV, per germline (reference sequence). The CDR3 protein is CDRVEGSIPRADTQYF. In nucleotides, the CDR3 is TGTGATAGGGTAGAGGGGTCCATTCCTCGGGCAGATACGCAGTATTTT.

This clone showed up just once. The gene calls are TRBV18 and TRBJ2-7; D might be TRBD2 (5 bases). The CDR3 has 14 residues. Trimming removed 3 bases from V and 3 bases from J, with 12 bases in between. CDR1 and CDR2 from the germline V gene are KGHSH and LQKENI. The CDR3 DNA is TGTGCCAGCTCACCCGGGGTCCCAATCTACGAGCAGTACTTC. The encoded protein is CASSPGVPIYEQYF.

The CDR3 loop is CAWTQDRYRGYTF. In DNA form, the CDR3 reads TGTGCCTGGACTCAGGACCGCTATCGTGGCTACACCTTC. J is TRBJ1-2 and V is TRBV30, with unresolved D. V was cut by 4 bases and J by 7 bases, with 16 bases left in between. The CDR3 runs to 13 residues. Per germline, CDR1 GTSNPN and CDR2 SVGIG (reference sequence).

This clone turned up a few times. This chain uses TRBV9 with TRBJ2-7, with D tentatively TRBD1 or TRBD2 (5 bases each). V was shortened by 3 bases and J by 6 bases, with 13 bases between the two germline ends. The CDR3 covers 13 residues. Germline lookup yields CDR1 SGDLS and CDR2 YYNGEE. The DNA for the CDR3 is TGTGCCAGCAGCGCCTCTGGGGGATTCGAGCAGTACTTC. It specifies CASSASGGFEQYF.

Only one count was recorded for this clone. This chain connects TRBV5-4 to TRBJ1-5; D ambiguous. Deletions cut 0 bases from V and 6 bases from J, with 7 bases between. Germline assignment: CDR1 SGHNT and CDR2 YYREEE (reference sequence). CDR3 length equals 13 residues. The CDR3 here is CASSLDSSQPQHF. DNA of the CDR3: TGTGCCAGCAGCTTGGATTCCAGTCAGCCCCAGCATTTT.